These T cell receptor beta chains were read from a single sample in a study of T cell responses to AZD1222 COVID-19 vaccine. The method was immunoSEQ multiplex PCR; TCRdb's version includes in-frame clones alone and lacks a portion of them. Among around 72,000 clones, about nine tenths were seen once, and the ten largest hold around 24%. The sample consisted of peripheral blood, taken on day 0 of AZD1222 vaccination. The receptors were gathered from an adult in good health. CDR3s include the opening cysteine and the closing phenylalanine or tryptophan. The D gene is left open where the match is weak. Not all rows give a size; the values are once, few, many and, for expanded clones, a class.

abundance	j_gene	v_gene	d_gene	CDR3aa	CDR3nt
NA	TRBJ2-2	TRBV6-5	NA	CASDRTDANTGELFF	TGTGCCAGCGATCGGACGGACGCGAACACCGGGGAGCTGTTTTTT
NA	TRBJ1-2	TRBV30	NA	CASPNRGSNYGYTF	TGTGCCTCCCCCAACCGGGGTAGTAACTATGGCTACACCTTC
NA	TRBJ1-4	TRBV27	NA	CASRGGLGEKLFF	TGTGCCAGCAGGGGGGGTTTGGGCGAAAAACTGTTTTTT
once	TRBJ1-1	TRBV2	TRBD1	CASSSTGVWMNTEAFF	TGTGCCAGCAGTTCTACAGGGGTTTGGATGAACACTGAAGCTTTCTTT
NA	TRBJ1-5	TRBV30	TRBD1	CAWTGTGFNQPQHF	TGTGCCTGGACTGGGACAGGATTCAATCAGCCCCAGCATTTT
NA	TRBJ1-4	TRBV2	TRBD1	CASKRTGGGEKLFF	TGTGCCAGCAAGCGGACAGGGGGGGGTGAAAAACTGTTTTTT
NA	TRBJ1-5	TRBV30	NA	CAWGSDSVRQPQHF	TGTGCCTGGGGGTCCGACAGCGTTCGGCAGCCCCAGCATTTT
NA	TRBJ2-5	TRBV7-3	TRBD2	CASSVERGETQYF	TGTGCCAGCAGCGTGGAGCGGGGAGAGACCCAGTACTTC
once	TRBJ2-3	TRBV7-6	TRBD1	CASSPTGSTLDTQYF	TGTGCCAGCAGCCCGACAGGGTCGACCCTAGATACGCAGTATTTT
NA	TRBJ1-5	TRBV3-1/TRBV3-2	NA	CASSDYSNQPQHF	TGTGCCAGCAGCGACTATAGCAATCAGCCCCAGCATTTT
few	TRBJ1-6	TRBV6-5	NA	CASSNLGDSPLHF	TGTGCCAGCAGTAATCTAGGGGATTCCCCCCTCCACTTT
NA	TRBJ1-2	TRBV29-1	NA	CSADSWNGYGYTF	TGCAGCGCGGACAGTTGGAACGGCTATGGCTACACCTTC
NA	TRBJ1-2	TRBV2	NA	CASTPGGARTRYGYTF	TGTGCCAGCACCCCCGGGGGGGCCAGGACCAGATATGGCTACACCTTC
NA	TRBJ2-7	TRBV12-3/TRBV12-4	NA	CASSLVPEEQYF	TGTGCCAGCAGTTTAGTGCCGGAGGAGCAGTACTTC
NA	TRBJ1-6	TRBV27	NA	CASSLSPTEPYNSPLHF	TGTGCCAGCAGTTTATCCCCGACAGAACCCTATAATTCACCCCTCCACTTT
NA	TRBJ1-6	TRBV2	NA	CASSEEPSPLHF	TGTGCCAGCAGTGAAGAACCTTCACCCCTCCACTTT
once	TRBJ2-7	TRBV7-2	TRBD1	CASSFRDRGGYEQYF	TGTGCCAGCAGCTTTCGGGACAGGGGGGGCTACGAGCAGTACTTC
NA	TRBJ2-5	TRBV24-1	TRBD1	CATSEGQGAMETQYF	TGTGCCACCAGTGAGGGACAGGGCGCGATGGAGACCCAGTACTTC
few	TRBJ1-1	TRBV11-2	NA	CASSLDPGRNTEAFF	TGTGCCAGCAGCTTAGATCCCGGACGCAACACTGAAGCTTTCTTT
NA	TRBJ1-2	TRBV11-2	NA	CASSSQGYGYTF	TGTGCCAGCAGCTCGCAGGGGTATGGCTACACCTTC
NA	TRBJ1-2	TRBV6-6	NA	CASRRIYGYTF	TGTGCCAGCAGAAGGATCTATGGCTACACCTTC
NA	TRBJ1-1	TRBV25-1	TRBD1	CASRAANRGGNTEAFF	TGTGCCAGCAGGGCGGCGAACAGGGGAGGGAACACTGAAGCTTTCTTT
few	TRBJ2-1	TRBV19	NA	CASSIGLGDYNEQFF	TGTGCCAGTAGTATTGGGTTGGGGGACTACAATGAGCAGTTCTTC
NA	TRBJ2-2	TRBV5-1	NA	CASSLAPQDRNTGELFF	TGCGCCAGCAGCTTGGCTCCCCAGGACAGGAACACCGGGGAGCTGTTTTTT
NA	TRBJ1-2	TRBV6-1	TRBD1	CASSEGTGGGYTF	TGTGCCAGCAGTGAAGGGACAGGGGGCGGCTACACCTTC
NA	TRBJ1-1	TRBV19	NA	CATRAGTTEAFF	TGTGCCACCCGTGCAGGGACGACTGAAGCTTTCTTT
once	TRBJ1-6	TRBV28	NA	CASTLSRGWDSPLHF	TGTGCCAGCACCCTCTCGAGGGGTTGGGACTCACCCCTCCACTTT
NA	TRBJ1-5	TRBV30	NA	CAWSGQSNQPQHF	TGTGCCTGGAGTGGTCAGAGCAATCAGCCCCAGCATTTT
once	TRBJ1-1	TRBV5-1	TRBD1	CASSSGTGSSTEAFF	TGCGCCAGCAGCTCCGGGACAGGCTCGAGCACTGAAGCTTTCTTT
NA	TRBJ1-1	TRBV20-1	NA	CSASRSGTAFF	TGCAGTGCTAGTCGATCAGGGACCGCTTTCTTT
NA	TRBJ2-6	TRBV15	NA	CATSTPEGVSSGANVLTF	TGTGCCACCAGCACCCCAGAGGGGGTAAGCTCTGGGGCCAACGTCCTGACTTTC
NA	TRBJ2-4	TRBV28	TRBD1	CASSPLDRRWTRDF	TGTGCCAGCAGTCCATTGGACAGGCGGTGGACACGGGACTTC
NA	TRBJ2-7	TRBV6-2/TRBV6-3	TRBD1	CASSYGQGAYEQYF	TGTGCCAGCAGTTACGGCCAGGGGGCCTACGAGCAGTACTTC
NA	TRBJ1-3	TRBV14	NA	CASSQGREERNTIYF	TGTGCCAGCAGCCAAGGAAGGGAGGAGCGAAACACCATATATTTT
NA	TRBJ2-5	TRBV7-2	TRBD2	CASSWRGGDPQRTQYF	TGTGCCAGCAGCTGGCGGGGGGGCGATCCTCAGCGGACCCAGTACTTC
few	TRBJ2-3	TRBV3-1/TRBV3-2	NA	CASSQWGDSSLWYF	TGTGCCAGCAGCCAGTGGGGGGACTCCTCACTTTGGTATTTT
NA	TRBJ1-2	TRBV15	NA	CATSPGGGYGYTF	TGTGCCACCAGCCCGGGGGGCGGCTATGGCTACACCTTC
NA	TRBJ2-1	TRBV29-1	NA	CSVAGTPRNEQFF	TGCAGCGTTGCCGGGACTCCGCGCAATGAGCAGTTCTTC
NA	TRBJ1-4	TRBV28	NA	CASTHTDTNEKLFF	TGTGCCAGCACCCACACAGATACTAATGAAAAACTGTTTTTT
NA	TRBJ1-1	TRBV7-9	NA	CASSFRVRETEAFF	TGTGCCAGCAGCTTCAGGGTTCGGGAGACTGAAGCTTTCTTT
few	TRBJ2-5	TRBV6-5	NA	CASSFSRVGWETQYF	TGTGCCAGCAGTTTCTCCAGGGTAGGCTGGGAGACCCAGTACTTC
NA	TRBJ1-1	TRBV19	NA	CASMQQGATEAFF	TGTGCCAGTATGCAACAGGGCGCGACTGAAGCTTTCTTT
NA	TRBJ2-3	TRBV3-1/TRBV3-2	TRBD2	CASSQEIPGGRSTDTQYF	TGTGCCAGCAGCCAAGAGATCCCGGGGGGGCGTTCGACAGATACGCAGTATTTT
once	TRBJ2-1	TRBV9	TRBD1	CASSDSDRDGEQFF	TGTGCCAGCAGCGACTCAGACAGGGATGGTGAGCAGTTCTTC
NA	TRBJ2-5	TRBV18	TRBD2	CASSRGSQETQYF	TGTGCCAGCTCGCGGGGGAGTCAAGAGACCCAGTACTTC
NA	TRBJ2-7	TRBV20-1	NA	CSARDGSEQYF	TGCAGTGCTAGAGATGGAAGCGAGCAGTACTTC
once	TRBJ2-1	TRBV2	NA	CASSVDNEQFF	TGTGCCAGCAGTGTTGACAATGAGCAGTTCTTC
NA	TRBJ2-5	TRBV10-3	TRBD2	CAISEGRLAAQETQYF	TGTGCCATCAGTGAGGGTAGACTAGCGGCACAAGAGACCCAGTACTTC
NA	TRBJ2-1	TRBV7-8	TRBD2	CASTLAGKYEQFF	TGTGCCAGCACCCTAGCGGGGAAGTACGAGCAGTTCTTC
few	TRBJ1-1	TRBV27	TRBD1	CASSLRPGGNTEAFF	TGTGCCAGCAGTTTACGGCCAGGGGGGAACACTGAAGCTTTCTTT
NA	TRBJ1-6	TRBV30	NA	CAWSVSDLTLHF	TGTGCCTGGAGTGTCTCAGACCTCACCCTCCACTTT
NA	TRBJ1-3	TRBV3-1/TRBV3-2	NA	CASSQTGGGSGNTIYF	TGTGCCAGCAGCCAAACTGGGGGCGGCTCTGGAAACACCATATATTTT
once	TRBJ1-2	TRBV7-9	TRBD1	CASSSTNRGRVVGYTF	TGTGCCAGCAGCTCAACAAACAGGGGAAGGGTCGTGGGCTACACCTTC
NA	TRBJ2-1	TRBV7-3	NA	CASSEKANSYNEQFF	TGTGCCAGCAGCGAAAAGGCTAACTCCTACAATGAGCAGTTCTTC
NA	TRBJ2-1	TRBV5-6	TRBD2	CASTFGLAGGSYNEQFF	TGTGCCAGCACCTTTGGACTAGCGGGGGGCTCCTACAATGAGCAGTTCTTC